Each of the 13 T cell receptor beta chains below was sequenced from the same sample in a study of graft-versus-host responses after intestinal transplantation. Clones were read by immunoSEQ multiplex PCR, and TCRdb kept only the in-frame ones, dropping some. This sample has some 86,000 clones, with 75% to 95% found just once. Their target antigens are unknown. Specimen: unstimulated CD8+ T cells sorted from spleen or lymph node cells, collected before intestinal transplant. These receptors came from a human donor who received an intestinal transplant.

The rearrangement links TRBV12-5 to TRBJ2-6; D is unclear. Per germline, CDR1 LGHNT and CDR2 FRNRAP. There are 17 residues in the CDR3. V was clipped by 0 bases and J by 2 bases, with 11 bases between them. The CDR3 loop is CASGLVLAQAGANVLTF. The CDR3 DNA sequence: TGTGCTAGTGGTTTGGTACTCGCGCAGGCTGGGGCCAACGTCCTGACTTTC.

The chain links TRBV4-1 to TRBJ1-5, with D possibly TRBD1 on 5 matching bases. There are 15 residues in the CDR3. Trimming left V 3 bases short and J 1 base short, with 10 bases between. Germline loops: CDR1 MGHRA, CDR2 YSYEKL. DNA for the CDR3: TGCGCCAGCAGCCACCGCGGGGCCAGCAATCAGCCCCAGCATTTT. Residues: CASSHRGASNQPQHF.

This clone has just one count. This chain uses TRBV19 with TRBJ2-7, with TRBD2 identical over 9 bases. Germline CDR1 reads LNHDA; CDR2 reads SQIVND (reference sequence). V lost 5 bases and J lost 1; bases outside the gene matches: 3. The CDR3 runs 14 residues. The DNA of the CDR3 is TGTGCCAGTAGTGCGGGAGGGTGGTCCTACGAGCAGTACTTC. Amino acids: CASSAGGWSYEQYF.

V usage is TRBV7-3 and J usage is TRBJ2-1; unclear D gene. The CDR3 consists of 15 residues. Looked up from germline, CDR1 is SGHTA and CDR2 is FQGTGA. V was pared by 1 base and J by 4 bases, with 11 bases between. The CDR3 region has the DNA TGTGCCAGCAGCTTAAAGCTAGTCCCGTACAATGAGCAGTTCTTC. It yields the protein CASSLKLVPYNEQFF.

This clone was observed a single time. V is TRBV27 and J is TRBJ2-1, with D possibly matching TRBD1 (6 bases). From germline, CDR1 is MNHEY and CDR2 SMNVEV (reference sequence). The CDR3 covers 12 residues. Deletions cut 2 bases from V and 14 bases from J, with 13 bases between. CDR3 sequence reads: CASSLGVGHKFF. As DNA, the CDR3 is TGTGCCAGCAGTTTAGGGGTGGGACATAAGTTCTTC.

J is TRBJ2-5 and V is TRBV25-1; 7 bases map to TRBD2. The trim removed 5 bases at V and 7 bases at J, leaving 13 bases unmatched. Germline lookup yields CDR1 MGHDK and CDR2 SYGVNS. CDR3 length equals 15 residues. The CDR3 spells CASSPSGAAPGTQYF. In DNA, the CDR3 is TGTGCCAGCAGTCCCAGCGGGGCAGCGCCTGGGACCCAGTACTTC.

The chain couples TRBV5-4 to TRBJ2-7, with D perhaps matching TRBD1 (5 bases). The CDR3 length is 14 residues. CDR1 and CDR2 from the germline V gene are SGHNT and YYREEE (reference sequence). The V gene lost 5 bases and the J gene lost 2 bases, with 14 bases spanning the gap. As DNA, the CDR3 is TGTGCCAGCAGACTGGACAACCTCCCCTACGAGCAGTACTTC. As protein: CASRLDNLPYEQYF.

The gene calls are TRBV6-5 and TRBJ2-2; no clear D. The V end lost 1 base, the J end lost 0 bases, and 9 bases lay between the germline ends. The CDR3 totals 16 residues. Germline CDR1 MNHEY, CDR2 SVGAGI. The CDR3 protein is CASSYWAGTNTGELFF. DNA for the CDR3: TGTGCCAGCAGTTACTGGGCAGGAACGAACACCGGGGAGCTGTTTTTT.

V is TRBV11-2 and J is TRBJ1-1; D possibly corresponds to TRBD1 (5 bases). The germline V gene has CDR1 SGHAT and CDR2 FQNNGV. The CDR3 is made up of 14 amino acids. Trimming took 5 bases from V and 1 from J, leaving 11 bases between them. CDR3 amino acids: CASSHPGGNTEAFF. The CDR3 bases are TGTGCCAGCAGCCACCCCGGGGGGAACACTGAAGCTTTCTTT.

The chain recombines TRBV18 with TRBJ2-3, with 14 bases lining up with TRBD2. The CDR3 extends over 20 amino acids. CDR1 and CDR2 (germline): KGHSH, LQKENI. Germline trimming cut 3 bases from V and 0 bases from J; bases unmatched to any gene: 11. CDR3 in amino acids: CASSPRGTSGRLISTDTQYF. CDR3 sequence (DNA): TGTGCCAGCTCACCCCGAGGGACTAGCGGGAGATTAATTAGCACAGATACGCAGTATTTT.

The rearrangement links TRBV4-1 to TRBJ1-4; 8 positions agree with TRBD1. CDR1 is MGHRA, CDR2 YSYEKL, per germline. This CDR3 comprises 16 residues. Trimming cost V 4 bases and J 3 bases; bases outside gene matches: 7. CDR3: CASSPRTGPSNEKLFF. The CDR3 nucleotides are TGCGCCAGCAGCCCCCGGACAGGGCCTTCTAATGAAAAACTGTTTTTT.

On this clone itself: At the DNA level, this CDR3 is encoded by other sequences in the same sample as well. V usage is TRBV6-5 and J usage is TRBJ2-7; no reliable D call. The CDR3 loop spans 10 amino acids. Germline CDR1 is MNHEY and CDR2 is SVGAGI. V was shortened by 8 bases and J by 0 bases, with 2 bases between the two germline ends. CDR3 sequence: CASGSYEQYF. Written as DNA, the CDR3 is TGTGCCAGCGGCTCCTACGAGCAGTACTTC.

V usage is TRBV7-6 and J usage is TRBJ1-4; D call uncertain. Germline V gene data show CDR1 as SGHVS and CDR2 as FNYEAQ. Trimming removed 3 bases from V and 5 bases from J, with 10 bases in between. This CDR3 comprises 14 residues. In DNA, the CDR3 is TGTGCCAGCAGCTTCTCAGAAGAAAATGAAAAACTGTTTTTT. This codes for CASSFSEENEKLFF.